A single sample gave rise to the 12 T cell receptor beta chains below, sequenced in a study of blood T cells in healthy people across ages. With a J-beta primer mix and a sample-barcoded 5' primer, a second PCR ran about 6 to 11 cycles. TCRdb analysed the 5' RACE reads with MiXCR anew, one entry per CDR3 protein. The repertoire holds about 500,000 distinct CDR3 sequences, with approximately 25% as singletons. This sample was shared with a second study, whose subject was T cells of mothers and their children.

Sequencing used blood. The receptors here all came from a boy younger than 18 in good health.

The table lists this clonotype with a few counts. The chain couples TRBV20-1 to TRBJ2-6; no firm D call. This CDR3 region has 17 residues. V was pared by 2 bases and J by 0 bases, with 14 bases between. CDR1 and CDR2 (germline): DFQATT, SNEGSKA (reference sequence). The DNA of the CDR3 is TGCAGTGCTAGAATCACGAGGCCCTTCTCTGGGGCCAACGTCCTGACTTTC. Translation: CSARITRPFSGANVLTF.

CDR3 nucleotide sequence: TGTGCCAGCAGGCACCCGGATGGGGCAGCTAATGAAAAACTGTTTTTT. This gives the protein CASRHPDGAANEKLFF. The rearrangement links TRBV6-2 or TRBV6-3 to TRBJ1-4; D perhaps matches TRBD1 (5 bases). The CDR3 is made up of 16 amino acids. Trimming left V 6 bases short and J 3 bases short, with 17 bases between. Per germline, CDR1 MNHEY and CDR2 SVGEGT.

This clonotype was detected only a few times. This sequence joins TRBV29-1 and TRBJ2-5, with a possible D match to TRBD2 (5 bases). Germline V CDR1 and CDR2: SQVTM, ANQGSEA. With 0 bases removed from V and 5 bases from J, the gap between germline ends came to 10 bases. This CDR3 contains 13 residues. The CDR3 sequence is CSVEDQLAETQYF. CDR3 bases: TGCAGCGTTGAAGATCAGCTAGCCGAGACCCAGTACTTC. Using reference TRBV29-1 and TRBJ2-5 for the parts outside the CDR3, the full variable domain is SAVISQKPSRDICQRGTSLTIQCQVDSQVTMMFWYRQQPGQSLTLIATANQGSEATYESGFVIDKFPISRPNLTFSTLTVSNMSPEDSSIYLCSVEDQLAETQYFGPGTRLLVL.

This clonotype was counted a few times. The chain couples TRBV14 to TRBJ2-1, with D perhaps being TRBD1 or TRBD2 (6 bases each). The CDR3 contains 16 residues. Germline-derived CDR1 and CDR2 are SGHDN and FVKESK. V was clipped by 3 bases and J by 4 bases, with 16 bases between them. CDR3 DNA: TGTGCCAGCAGCCAGAGGGCCGGGGGCATGTACAATGAGCAGTTCTTC. It specifies CASSQRAGGMYNEQFF.

The chain joins TRBV4-1 to TRBJ1-1; 7 nucleotides line up with TRBD1. Germline trimming cut 4 bases from V and 7 bases from J; bases unmatched to any gene: 9. The CDR3 spans 14 residues. Germline V gene sequence: CDR1 MGHRA, CDR2 YSYEKL. CDR3 sequence reads: CASSPDRAGIEAFF. CDR3 sequence (DNA): TGCGCCAGCAGCCCCGACAGGGCGGGCATTGAAGCTTTCTTT.

J is TRBJ2-7 and V is TRBV29-1; TRBD1 aligns across 7 bases. The CDR3 extends over 13 amino acids. J lost 1 base, V lost 6 bases, and 6 bases had no gene match. From germline, CDR1 is SQVTM and CDR2 ANQGSEA. This CDR3 is CSVGTAESYEQYF. The CDR3 region has the DNA TGCAGCGTCGGGACAGCTGAGTCCTACGAGCAGTACTTC.

In the case of this clonotype: The conserved phenylalanine or tryptophan is not found at the CDR3 terminus, so this likely reflects a read error. V gene TRBV6-6 combines with J gene TRBJ1-1; the D gene is possibly TRBD1 (6 bases). The CDR3 totals 14 residues. Trimming stripped 6 bases from V and 1 base from J, with 12 bases between. CDR1 is MNHNY, CDR2 SVGAGI, per germline (reference sequence). The CDR3 region is CASRKQGKNTEAFL. CDR3 bases: TGTGCCAGCAGGAAACAGGGAAAGAACACTGAAGCTTTCCTT.

This clonotype occurred a few times. J is TRBJ1-4 and V is TRBV20-1; D call uncertain. Trimming stripped 2 bases from V and 0 bases from J, with 10 bases between. CDR1 DFQATT and CDR2 SNEGSKA come from the germline V gene (reference sequence). The length of the CDR3 is 15 residues. CDR3 nucleotide sequence: TGCAGTGCTAGACGCGGCTCCGCAACTAATGAAAAACTGTTTTTT. Its protein is CSARRGSATNEKLFF.

The chain employs TRBV5-4 and TRBJ2-5; D perhaps matches TRBD2 (6 bases). Germline V gene data show CDR1 as SGHNT and CDR2 as YYREEE (reference sequence). With 4 bases removed from V and 5 bases from J, the gap between germline ends came to 18 bases. This CDR3 has 15 residues. CDR3 nucleotide sequence: TGTGCCAGCAGCATCGCTAGCGTAGCTCGGGAGACCCAGTACTTC. It is translated as CASSIASVARETQYF.

Only a few counts were recorded for this clonotype. The chain uses TRBV7-9 and TRBJ2-4, with D possibly matching TRBD1 (6 bases). The CDR3 extends over 15 amino acids. V dropped 5 bases and J dropped 12 bases, with 23 bases sitting between them. In germline, CDR1 is SEHNR, CDR2 FQNEAQ (reference sequence). The CDR3 loop reads CASSPSAWTGDTQYF. The CDR3 DNA reads TGTGCCAGCAGCCCATCAGCCTGGACCGGGGACACTCAGTACTTC.

This clonotype was picked up many times. The V gene is TRBV29-1, the J gene TRBJ1-1; no firm D call. V lost 5 bases, J lost 2 bases, and 12 bases lay in between. The CDR3 spans 13 residues. Germline values: CDR1 SQVTM, CDR2 ANQGSEA. In DNA form, the CDR3 reads TGCAGCGTTCGTCGGGAGGCAAACACTGAAGCTTTCTTT. This gives the protein CSVRREANTEAFF.

The chain is built from TRBV28 and TRBJ2-6; D not certain. Germline V gives CDR1 MDHEN, CDR2 SYDVKM. V gave up 2 bases and J gave up 2 bases, with 7 bases separating them. The CDR3 loop spans 15 amino acids. The CDR3 DNA is TGTGCCAGCAGTTTAGTACAGCCTGGGGCCAACGTCCTGACTTTC. Protein product: CASSLVQPGANVLTF.